The clone carrying this T cell receptor beta chain was seen a single time. Its antigen is unknown. The data originate from a study of cytomegalovirus exposure and HLA in healthy donors. General study findings and limits: Most observed TCR sequences were rare, whereas some public TCRs were detected in many donors.

V shed 8 bases, J shed 7 bases, and the junction held 4 bases outside the gene matches. This CDR3 is built from 12 residues. Looked up from germline, CDR1 is MNHEY and CDR2 is SMNVEV (reference sequence). Generated by immunoSEQ multiplex PCR, the TCRdb table keeps only in-frame clones and is missing some. The sample has roughly 48,000 clones, approximately 95% seen once; the top ten hold approximately 8%. The genes are TRBV27 and TRBJ1-4; 7 positions match TRBD1. Sequenced material: PBMCs. This TCR was sampled from a woman aged 18-29 years in good health and CMV-seropositive. The CDR3 DNA sequence: TGTGCCAGCGGGGACAGTGGTGAAAAACTGTTTTTT. Translation: CASGDSGEKLFF.